This TCR beta chain was sequenced during a study of blood T cell repertoires in COVID-19 (TCRdb year 2020). Concerning the study at large: Collaborator samples came from the United States, Italy and Spain and covered acute and convalescent phases of COVID-19. The prospective study material was composed of cDNA or gDNA derived from T cells, B-cell-depleted T cells, or PBMCs. Samples came from the ongoing ImmuneRACE study (first 160 participants) plus 1,254 subjects from 6 global collaborators. Subjects who had been exposed to COVID-19, were actively infected with it, or had recovered from it provided the deeply sampled blood TCRbeta repertoires that made up the dataset. The sample metadata nearly always contained a de-identified subject ID, COVID-19 status, age in years and sex. The repertoires were released in a freely available public database intended as a resource for research on the immune response to SARS-CoV-2. Where available, HLA class I and class II types were taken from metadata supplied by the sample provider and were not determined by assay-based typing.

The paper as a whole reports these results and caveats: The quantity of clinical and demographic metadata differed by source and by participant and was supplied without curation.

The collaborating institutions used their own protocols to collect whole blood in K2EDTA tubes. For TCRbeta analysis, collaborator samples were shipped as frozen whole blood, as isolated PBMCs, or as DNA extracted from either sample type. Details on this clone: The antigen it binds to is not known. Per-base quality was not reported, and no clone a single base away is much larger than it.

For CDR1 and CDR2, the germline V gene (reference sequence) lists SEHNR and FQNEAQ. Its CDR3 holds 16 amino acids, cysteine through phenylalanine. Only the CDR3 DNA stays, 48 bases, in frame from base 1. V lost 0 bases and J lost 4 bases; the stretch between them is 15 bases long. TCRbeta CDR3 regions were amplified from genomic DNA by means of the immunoSEQ Assay, a bias-controlled multiplex PCR. In the paper's pipeline: The number of nucleated cells in each sample was estimated from the amplification of reference gene primers within the assay. To quantify the absolute abundance of each unique TCRbeta CDR3 rearrangement, sequence reads were collapsed and filtered. For each sample, productive Simpson clonality was calculated as the square root of Simpson's diversity index across productive rearrangements. The immuneACCESS repertoire file appears here via TCRdb, limited to in-frame rearrangements. These files lack a portion of the clones; in checked studies, under half of the deficit traces to unresolved V genes, and the cause of the others is not known. V and J calls and clone size are those listed in that table; D and trimming were worked out from the DNA. This sample gives around 170,000 clones in total; roughly four fifths of them show up just once. The ten top clones hold roughly 6.6% of the sample.

The sequence was collected from a woman aged 35 to 49 with acute or convalescent COVID-19. In this chain, TRBV7-9 is recombined with TRBJ1-2; confidence is insufficient to name the D gene. Sequencing used peripheral blood. Here is the DNA: TGTGCCAGCAGCTTAGCTGGAGGTTTTCTAGGCTATGGCTACACCTTC. This is translated as CASSLAGGFLGYGYTF.